The rows below give T cell receptor beta chains drawn from one sample of a study of T cells in Graves' hyperthyroidism and ophthalmopathy. Each CDR3 protein is one row after TCRdb ran MiXCR on the multiplex PCR reads. The top ten clones hold around an eighth of a sample with hundreds of thousands of distinct CDR3 sequences, 14% of them seen once. The sample comprised blood. Every receptor here comes from a woman between 45 and 60 years old with Graves' ophthalmopathy. The CDR3 runs from the conserved cysteine through the conserved F or W. A D gene is named only where the DNA matches it firmly. The listing skips clone size in some rows; elsewhere it reads once, few, many or a size class.

TRBJ2-1 TRBV5-8 - - TGTGCCAGCAGCTTGGCCGGGGCAGGGGGGGACAATGAGCAGTTCTTC CASSLAGAGGDNEQFF
TRBJ1-5 TRBV27 many TRBD1 TGTGCCAGCAGCTCAGACAGGGATGTCGATCAGCCCCAGCATTTT CASSSDRDVDQPQHF
TRBJ2-7 TRBV12-3/TRBV12-4 many - TGTGCCAGCAGTACCTCGTCGTCCTACGAGCAGTACTTC CASSTSSSYEQYF
TRBJ1-3 TRBV27 - - TGTGCCAGCAGGAAGGACAACCCTAGAGGAAACACCATATATTTT CASRKDNPRGNTIYF
TRBJ2-2 TRBV6-1 - TRBD2 TGTGCCAGCAGTGAATCCTCTTATAGCGGGAATCGGAACACCGGGGAGCTGTTTTTT CASSESSYSGNRNTGELFF
TRBJ2-7 TRBV20-1 many - TGCAGTGCAGATCTCCTGAAGGGCTACGAGCAGTACTTC CSADLLKGYEQYF
TRBJ1-3 TRBV11-3 - - TGTGCCAGCAGCTTAGGACAGTATGGAAACACCATATATTTT CASSLGQYGNTIYF
TRBJ1-1 TRBV18 many - TGTGCCAGCTCTGGGGCGGGGGACACTGAAGCTTTCTTT CASSGAGDTEAFF
TRBJ2-3 TRBV5-1 many - TGCGCCAGCAGCGCCTGGACAGCCACAGATACGCAGTATTTT CASSAWTATDTQYF
TRBJ2-3 TRBV7-9 few - TGTGCCAGCATACAGGGATTGTCCACAGATACGCAGTATTTT CASIQGLSTDTQYF
TRBJ2-1 TRBV5-6 - - TGTGCCAGCGCTCTCAGTCTGAACAATGAGCAGTTCTTC CASALSLNNEQFF
TRBJ2-3 TRBV5-1 many TRBD2 TGCGCCAGCAGGTCCCTAGCGGAGAGCACAGATACGCAGTATTTT CASRSLAESTDTQYF
TRBJ2-7 TRBV12-3/TRBV12-4 many TRBD1 TGTGCCAGCAGTCTCGGGACAGGGGGCGATGAGCAGTACTTC CASSLGTGGDEQYF
TRBJ2-7 TRBV5-1 many TRBD2 TGCGCCAGCAGCTTGGCCCCGGGACTAGCGGGAGATGTGCAGTACTTC CASSLAPGLAGDVQYF
TRBJ2-3 TRBV19 - - TGTGCCAGTAGAGATCGGAGTCGAGATACGCAGTATTTT CASRDRSRDTQYF
TRBJ1-2 TRBV28 many - TGTGCCAGCGAACAGGCCCATGGCTACACCTTC CASEQAHGYTF
TRBJ2-3 TRBV20-1 - TRBD2 TGCAGTGCTAGAGAACTAGCGGGATCCTCAGATACGCAGTATTTT CSARELAGSSDTQYF
TRBJ2-1 TRBV18 - TRBD1 TGTGCCAGCTCCTCGCAGGGGGATTCTAACAATGAGCAGTTCTTC CASSSQGDSNNEQFF
TRBJ1-1 TRBV30 many - TGTGCCTGGTCGCGGACAGACTCTGAAGCTTTCTTT CAWSRTDSEAFF
TRBJ2-1 TRBV9 - TRBD2 TGTGCCAGCACCCCCTTGGGACTAGCCGCCAATGAGCAGTTCTTC CASTPLGLAANEQFF
TRBJ2-7 TRBV5-1 many TRBD1 TGCGCCAGCAGCTCGGGACAGACGTCGACCTACGAGCAGTACTTC CASSSGQTSTYEQYF
TRBJ2-2 TRBV7-3 many - TGTGCCAGCAGCCCTCCGACTGGGAACACCGGGGAGCTGTTTTTT CASSPPTGNTGELFF
TRBJ2-5 TRBV2 many TRBD1 TGTGCCAGCAGCGACAGGGGGCGTCAAGAGACCCAGTACTTC CASSDRGRQETQYF
TRBJ2-2 TRBV29-1 many TRBD2 TGCAGCGTTGGTTGGCTAGCGGGAGGCATCGGGGAGCTGTTTTTT CSVGWLAGGIGELFF
TRBJ2-5 TRBV10-3 - - TGTGCCATCAGTGAGTCTAGGGTAGGGGGAGAGACCCAGTACTTC CAISESRVGGETQYF
TRBJ1-2 TRBV13 many - TGTGCCAGCAGGGACAGTAACTATGGCTACACCTTC CASRDSNYGYTF
TRBJ1-4 TRBV7-9 many TRBD1 TGTGCCAGCAGCTCCCGGACAGGGAGAGATGAAAAACTGTTTTTT CASSSRTGRDEKLFF
TRBJ2-1 TRBV7-3 - TRBD2 TGTGCCAGCAGCTTAACCGGGACTAGCTACGACGGTGAGCAGTTCTTC CASSLTGTSYDGEQFF
TRBJ2-1 TRBV29-1 few TRBD1 TGCAGCGTCATCCGGGACAGGGCATACAATGAGCAGTTCTTC CSVIRDRAYNEQFF
TRBJ2-7 TRBV7-2 many - TGTGCCAGCAGCTTAGGTAGAGGGGGCTACGAGCAGTACTTC CASSLGRGGYEQYF
TRBJ2-3 TRBV29-1 - - TGCAGCGTTGCACGGCAGGGTTGGGGCACAGATACGCAGTATTTT CSVARQGWGTDTQYF
TRBJ1-1 TRBV3-1 - - TGTGCCAGCAGCCAAGATCTCAGACGGAACACTGAAGCTTTCTTT CASSQDLRRNTEAFF
TRBJ1-1 TRBV28 few - TGTGCCAGCAGGGACGCCAGATCGAGGGTCTATTATGAAGCTTTCTTT CASRDARSRVYYEAFF
TRBJ1-5 TRBV6-1 many TRBD1 TGTGCCAGCAGTTTACTAGGGGACAGAAGCCCCCATCAGCCCCAGCATTTT CASSLLGDRSPHQPQHF
TRBJ2-7 TRBV19 - - TGTGCCAGTAGTATGACGAACAGTTATAACGAGCAGTACTTC CASSMTNSYNEQYF
TRBJ2-2 TRBV9 - - TGTGCCAGCACCGCCTCACCAACAGGGATCAACACCGGGGAGCTGTTTTTT CASTASPTGINTGELFF
TRBJ2-3 TRBV15 - TRBD1 TGTGCCGCCAGCAGACGGCAGGGGGAGAAGCATACGCAGTATTTT CAASRRQGEKHTQYF
TRBJ2-5 TRBV14 few - TGTGCCAGCAGCCGGAAAACGATTTTCCAAGAGACCCAGTACTTC CASSRKTIFQETQYF
TRBJ1-2 TRBV6-1 many - TGTGCCAGCAGATTCGACAGCGACTATGGCTACACCTTC CASRFDSDYGYTF
TRBJ1-1 TRBV12-3/TRBV12-4 many - TGTGCCAGCATTTCACAGGTAGGCGGTATGAACACTGAAGCTTTCTTT CASISQVGGMNTEAFF
TRBJ2-2 TRBV11-2 many TRBD2 TGTGCCAGCAGTTCTACTAGCGTCCCAACCGGGGAGCTGTTTTTT CASSSTSVPTGELFF
TRBJ2-3 TRBV4-2 few TRBD2 TGTGCCAGCAGCCACCGGACTAGCGGGAGCGCAGATACGCAGTATTTT CASSHRTSGSADTQYF
TRBJ2-1 TRBV6-1 many - TGTGCCAGCAGTGAAGCGCGGGCTGTTGAGCAGTTCTTC CASSEARAVEQFF
TRBJ2-3 TRBV12-3/TRBV12-4 - TRBD1 TGTGCCAGCAGCTCACACACAGGGACAGGCTGGACTACGCAGTATTTT CASSSHTGTGWTTQYF
TRBJ1-1 TRBV5-1 - TRBD1 TGCGCCAGCAGCCAGTACAGGGGAACGAACACTGAAGCTTTCTTT CASSQYRGTNTEAFF
TRBJ1-1 TRBV4-1 many - TGCGCCAGCAGCCTCGGAGGGGGGCGCGACACTGAAGCTTTCTTT CASSLGGGRDTEAFF
TRBJ2-3 TRBV2 many - TGTGCCAGCAGTCGAGATCAGCTCCCAGATACGCAGTATTTT CASSRDQLPDTQYF
TRBJ2-7 TRBV5-5 many TRBD1 TGTGCCAGCTACCGACAGGGAACCTACGAGCAGTACTTC CASYRQGTYEQYF
TRBJ2-7 TRBV24-1 few - TGTGCCACCGGACCGGACAGTTCGGGCGAGCAGTACTTC CATGPDSSGEQYF
TRBJ2-7 TRBV6-6 few TRBD1 TGTGCCAGCAGTTACTCGACCGGGACAGGGGCGGACGAGCAGTACTTC CASSYSTGTGADEQYF
TRBJ1-1 TRBV7-9 many TRBD1 TGTGCCAGCAGCTCTGACAGGGGTGGAGAAGCTTTCTTT CASSSDRGGEAFF
TRBJ2-5 TRBV6-1 - TRBD1 TGTGCCAGCAGTACCGGGACAGGGGGCATAGAGACCCAGTACTTC CASSTGTGGIETQYF
TRBJ2-7 TRBV3-1 - - TGTGCCAGCAGCCAAGGATTGGGAGGGCAGTACTTC CASSQGLGGQYF
TRBJ2-1 TRBV20-1 many TRBD2 TGCAGTGCTAGAGATCGAAGGACTAGCGGCTCCTACAATGAGCAGTTCTTC CSARDRRTSGSYNEQFF
TRBJ2-1 TRBV10-3 few TRBD2 TGTGCCATCAGCTGGACTAGCGGCCGATACAATGAGCAGTTCTTC CAISWTSGRYNEQFF
TRBJ2-3 TRBV5-1 many - TGCGCCAGCAGCCAGACTATGCCAGGCACAGATACGCAGTATTTT CASSQTMPGTDTQYF
TRBJ2-3 TRBV2 many TRBD1 TGTGCCAGCAGTCGACAGGGGCTAAGCACAGATACGCAGTATTTT CASSRQGLSTDTQYF
TRBJ2-7 TRBV5-1 many TRBD2 TGTGCCAGCAGCTTAGGACTAGCGGGCAACTACGAGCAGTACTTC CASSLGLAGNYEQYF
TRBJ2-7 TRBV7-2 many - TGTGCCAGCAGCGAGACTGACAGCTCCTACGAGCAGTACTTC CASSETDSSYEQYF
TRBJ2-5 TRBV5-4 - - TGTGCCAGCTTTACGAATGGCAACCCATTTCCTGACGAGACCCAGTACTTC CASFTNGNPFPDETQYF